This TCR gamma chain was identified in a study of fetal and pediatric gammadelta thymocytes (dated by TCRdb to 2022 to 2024). About the study as a whole: Previously published data and newly generated, unpublished data were combined in the bulk gammadelta thymocyte repertoires, which were used to strengthen a single-cell study of gammadelta thymocyte development. A total of approximately ten subjects, comprising 3 fetal thymus donors and 7 pediatric thymus donors, were covered by the bulk gammadelta thymocyte repertoire set. Previously published data (refs 27,28) and unpublished data were combined in the bulk gammadelta thymocyte repertoires. Bulk TCR repertoire data were included to raise the number of subjects and reinforce the CDR3 publicity analysis.

Staining of thymocytes was performed with Zombie NIR viability dye and with antibodies against CD3 (UCHT1), TCRgammadelta (11F2), TCRVgamma9 (IMMU360) and TCRVdelta2 (IMMU389). Bulk TRD and TRG CDR3 repertoires were produced separately from sorted Vgamma9Vdelta2 and nonVgamma9Vdelta2 gammadelta thymocytes taken from human fetal and pediatric thymuses. Children undergoing cardiac surgery in Belgium were the source of the pediatric thymus tissue. The pediatric thymus donors in the study ranged in age from about 1 to 11 years. Thymic cell suspensions were made from fetal and post-natal thymuses as previously described. NonVgamma9Vdelta2 thymocytes were sorted as CD3+ gammadeltaTCR+ cells that did not have the Vgamma9+Vdelta2+ phenotype. A FACS Aria III cell sorter (BD Biosciences) was used to carry out the cell sorting. The sequencer was an Illumina MiSeq. In the original analysis: For publicity analysis, the Vgamma9Vdelta2 and nonVgamma9Vdelta2 bulk CDR3 files were merged for each subject into one combined repertoire per subject. Using base R and dplyr, each CDR3 amino acid sequence was checked across 9 single-cell datasets and about 10 bulk repertoires to give a publicity score ranging from 0 to 19. Clone calls in TCRdb were regenerated from the public reads with CATT, after which identical DNA sequences shared one row. TCRdb's processing, not the authors' own work, is the source of the V and J calls. The sample has 510 or so gamma-chain clones on record, more than 3% of them singletons. Jointly, the top ten make up 11% of the sample.

By sample share, this clone is large (0.1 to 1%). The specificity of this receptor is unknown. No base quality information exists; no much larger clone differs at one position. Here is what the overall study found, with its caveats: Fetal gammadelta thymocyte repertoires were previously reported to be enriched for TRDV2, TRGV8 and TRGV9 usage, low N additions and public CDR3s compared with post-natal repertoires.

V is cut back by 8 bases and J by 0 bases, with 13 bases in the junction unmatched. The CDR3 holds 17 amino acids from the cysteine to the phenylalanine. The entry retains the CDR3 DNA only, 51 bases that are in frame from base 1. The sequence was obtained from a child who underwent cardiac surgery and was recorded as healthy. Material for sequencing was non-Vgamma9Vdelta2 gamma-delta T cells from the thymus. The sample's cell subset or site, from its label and the paper: CD3+gammadeltaTCR+ thymocytes not co-expressing Vgamma9 and Vdelta2. Recombination linked TRGV10 to TRGJP1. TRGV10 is annotated as an ORF whose role is uncertain. The CDR3 protein sequence reads: CAAWDYQLNTTGWFKIF. The DNA is TGTGCTGCGTGGGATTATCAGCTCAATACCACTGGTTGGTTCAAGATATTT.